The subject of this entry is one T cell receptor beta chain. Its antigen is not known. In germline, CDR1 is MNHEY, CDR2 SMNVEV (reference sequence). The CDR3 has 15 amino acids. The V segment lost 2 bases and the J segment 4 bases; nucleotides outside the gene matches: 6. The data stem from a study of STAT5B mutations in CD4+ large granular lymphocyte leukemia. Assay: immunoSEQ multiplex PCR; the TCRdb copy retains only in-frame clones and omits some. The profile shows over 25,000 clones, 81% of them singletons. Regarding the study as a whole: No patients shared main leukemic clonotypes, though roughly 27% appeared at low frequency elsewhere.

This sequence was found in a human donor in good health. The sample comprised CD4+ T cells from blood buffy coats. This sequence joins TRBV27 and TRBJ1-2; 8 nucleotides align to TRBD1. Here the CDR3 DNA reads TGTGCCAGCAGTTTACAGGGGGCTCAGGCCTATGGCTACACCTTC. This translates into CASSLQGAQAYGYTF.